This entry concerns a single TCR beta chain. The CDR3 consists of 14 residues. Germline V gene sequence: CDR1 ENHRY, CDR2 SYGVKD. 5' RACE that incorporated UMI labels was used to prepare the TRB cDNA libraries. TCRdb reanalyzed the 5' RACE reads and collapses them to one entry per CDR3 protein, without DNA. This listing includes roughly 100,000 distinct CDR3 sequences. These data belong to a study of CXCR3-negative and CXCR3-positive naive CD8 T cells. This chain links TRBV10-3 with TRBJ2-7; checking the TCRdb D call of TRBD1 is not possible without DNA. Sequenced sample: naive CXCR3- CD8+ T cells from blood. The subset denotes: CD45RO-CCR7+CD27+CD95- naive CD8+ T cells lacking CXCR3 (TNR3-). The receptor comes from a human donor in good health. Some clones in this sample may be carry-over from other donors' samples. CDR3 in amino acids: CAISERTGTYEQYF.